This TCR beta chain was profiled in a study of shared T cell receptors in the human thymus. The V gene lost 1 base and the J gene lost 7 bases, with 19 bases spanning the gap. The germline V gene has CDR1 MGHRA and CDR2 YSYEKL. This CDR3 contains 17 residues. Produced via immunoSEQ multiplex PCR; TCRdb's table is partial and in-frame only. The sample has about 610,000 clones, roughly 90% seen once. The data were also submitted as part of a second study, on human thymus T cells. That study adds: Donation came from healthy Finnish infants having corrective surgery for congenital heart defects. Thymus tissue for the work was resected from patients undergoing corrective heart surgery. An apparent bias in V and J gene usage was seen in thymic and blood repertoires. Highly overlapping thymic repertoires among unrelated individuals were reported in related research.

This sequence was found in a boy under three years old with a congenital heart defect. Specimen: thymocytes. The rearrangement joins TRBV4-1 to TRBJ1-4; no clear D. The CDR3 DNA reads as TGCGCCAGCAGCCAAGTAGAAGTCAGGAGGGTGGGTGAAAAACTGTTTTTT. Protein: CASSQVEVRRVGEKLFF.